The rows below give T cell receptor beta chains drawn from one sample of a study of human T cells and chemical hapten exposure. TCRdb re-called the RACE reads through MiXCR, storing one row per CDR3 protein. The table has tens of thousands of distinct CDR3 sequences, about 10% seen once. The sequencing here drew on whole blood, taken in connection with sensitization to the hapten diphenylcyclopropenone (DPC). These receptors were taken from a middle-aged man with alopecia areata. Some clones in this sample may be carry-over from other donors' samples. Each CDR3 is given without its conserved first and last residue.

CDR3: SAQGDSNQPQH
V: TRBV20-1
J: TRBJ1-5

CDR3: ASSLGLAGWNEQF
V: TRBV11-2
J: TRBJ2-1

CDR3: ASTPGQNSYEQY
V: TRBV12-3/TRBV12-4
J: TRBJ2-7

CDR3: ASSLLGTGGRETQY
V: TRBV27
J: TRBJ2-5

CDR3: ASYTTFSPLH
V: TRBV28
J: TRBJ1-6

CDR3: SARGPRGELF
V: TRBV20-1
J: TRBJ2-2

CDR3: SASPKIADTQY
V: TRBV20-1
J: TRBJ2-3

CDR3: ASSRSGQGGSDTQY
V: TRBV7-3
J: TRBJ2-3

CDR3: ASSYSISRGAF
V: TRBV6-2/TRBV6-3
J: TRBJ1-1

CDR3: ASSSGRDNEQF
V: TRBV7-7
J: TRBJ2-1

CDR3: ASSFSGNTIY
V: TRBV12-3/TRBV12-4
J: TRBJ1-3

CDR3: ASSSAEVIVETQY
V: TRBV5-4
J: TRBJ2-5

CDR3: ASGEEGAREQY
V: TRBV12-3/TRBV12-4
J: TRBJ2-7

CDR3: ASSAGAGETQY
V: TRBV7-9
J: TRBJ2-5

CDR3: SADVPVQNTIY
V: TRBV20-1
J: TRBJ1-3

CDR3: SARVKLAGLGDTQY
V: TRBV20-1
J: TRBJ2-3

CDR3: ASSTSQETQY
V: TRBV6-2/TRBV6-3
J: TRBJ2-5

CDR3: ASSRTDLNTEAF
V: TRBV2
J: TRBJ1-1

CDR3: ASSSKGYEQY
V: TRBV28
J: TRBJ2-7

CDR3: ASSFLNHRSSNQPQH
V: TRBV28
J: TRBJ1-5

CDR3: ASSQGSGRGYGHT
V: TRBV4-3
J: TRBJ1-2

CDR3: ASTNRDPAGANVLT
V: TRBV5-1
J: TRBJ2-6

CDR3: ASSWGARNEQY
V: TRBV7-8
J: TRBJ2-7

CDR3: ASSIGGMGTGELF
V: TRBV19
J: TRBJ2-2

CDR3: ASSQATGTIYGYT
V: TRBV4-2
J: TRBJ1-2

CDR3: ASGRPPGEQF
V: TRBV6-2/TRBV6-3
J: TRBJ2-1

CDR3: SVEGQGSGANVLT
V: TRBV29-1
J: TRBJ2-6

CDR3: SLTSGSFTDTQY
V: TRBV29-1
J: TRBJ2-3

CDR3: SVEGLAGLTDTQY
V: TRBV29-1
J: TRBJ2-3

CDR3: ASSLRTSGGTGELF
V: TRBV5-4
J: TRBJ2-2

CDR3: ASSGYRHTGELF
V: TRBV2
J: TRBJ2-2

CDR3: AISENLFGVQETQY
V: TRBV10-3
J: TRBJ2-5

CDR3: ASSITFDPQH
V: TRBV6-2/TRBV6-3
J: TRBJ1-5

CDR3: SVVGREGGNEQF
V: TRBV29-1
J: TRBJ2-1

CDR3: ASRPLAADTDTQY
V: TRBV5-1
J: TRBJ2-3

CDR3: ASSAQLGDTQY
V: TRBV7-3
J: TRBJ2-3

CDR3: ASSLEADTQY
V: TRBV5-4
J: TRBJ2-3

CDR3: ASSLTTSGSSDTQY
V: TRBV7-8
J: TRBJ2-3

CDR3: ASSQVHPLNNEQF
V: TRBV3-1
J: TRBJ2-1

CDR3: SARKTLAGGEQY
V: TRBV20-1
J: TRBJ2-7

CDR3: ASSLPAGGNEQF
V: TRBV5-6
J: TRBJ2-1

CDR3: ASSLDRHNSPLH
V: TRBV7-2
J: TRBJ1-6